These T cell receptor beta chains were read from a single sample in a study of read filtering for tumor transcriptome and immune sequencing. TCRdb called the reads again in MiXCR, with one record for every CDR3 protein. The table includes more than 30,000 distinct CDR3 sequences, 12% to 15% detected once. The sequenced sample was a population of CD138-negative cells sorted from bone marrow. Every receptor here comes from a donor at least 40 years old with multiple myeloma. The CDR3 runs from the conserved cysteine through the conserved F or W.

v_call,j_call,cdr3_aa
TRBV5-1,TRBJ2-7,CASSLEGLAGKEQYF
TRBV5-1,TRBJ2-1,CASSPTSGRYIYNEQFF
TRBV5-1,TRBJ2-1,CASSPGDSYNEQFF
TRBV7-6,TRBJ2-3,CASNSPSTDTQYF
TRBV3-1,TRBJ2-2,CASSPQGNTGELFF
TRBV2,TRBJ1-5,CASRGGLDSNSNQPQHF
TRBV21-1,TRBJ2-1,CASSNKRRKRQPGYNEQFF
TRBV7-9,TRBJ2-5,CASSPRLAGGQLGRGKTQYF
TRBV5-1,TRBJ2-2,CASSRGAGNTGELFF
TRBV7-6,TRBJ1-1,CASSLTGTMNTEAFF
TRBV20-1,TRBJ1-2,CSAPRYTF
TRBV6-5,TRBJ2-1,CASSYSSMGPSSYNEQFF
TRBV5-1,TRBJ2-1,CASSLGSGRLNEQSF
TRBV6-5,TRBJ2-7,CASSAGVAGYEQYF
TRBV6-6,TRBJ2-3,CASSNLLAGMGTDTQYF
TRBV29-1,TRBJ2-7,CSVGVGYEQYF
TRBV19,TRBJ2-5,CAVGPSQETQYF
TRBV20-1,TRBJ2-5,CSARSGFQETQYF
TRBV7-8,TRBJ2-7,CASARSLRGEQYF
TRBV20-1,TRBJ2-1,CSATRQRNEQFF
TRBV30,TRBJ2-6,CAWSVSRGANVLTF
TRBV29-1,TRBJ2-1,CSVGQGVGNEQFF
TRBV7-2,TRBJ1-2,CASSLVGSDGYTF
TRBV2,TRBJ2-1,CASSEQTSGEQFF
TRBV7-9,TRBJ2-4,CASSRRTGERNIQYF
TRBV6-1,TRBJ2-6,CASTGTGPRMVSGANVLTF
TRBV5-1,TRBJ2-1,CASSPPSGSNNEQFF
TRBV5-1,TRBJ1-1,CASSLDLSGTEAFF
TRBV5-1,TRBJ2-1,CASSIGTYNEQFF
TRBV19,TRBJ2-5,CASSTRTRFQETQYF
TRBV27,TRBJ2-1,CASSPGQGSYNEQFF
TRBV19,TRBJ2-7,CASSNGGRLTYEQYF
TRBV27,TRBJ2-3,CASSPQGAGVNTDTQYF
TRBV28,TRBJ2-1,CASSLGMSGRRSYNEQFF
TRBV6-6,TRBJ1-3,CASSYSIPTGPSGNTIYF